This entry features one T cell receptor beta chain sequence. As yet, its antigen is unknown. The sample belongs to a study of blood T cells in healthy people across ages. General study points: Diversity was higher, and naive CD4+ cells more numerous, in long-lived donors than in aged donors.

This CDR3 contains 16 residues. Trimming stripped 5 bases from V and 0 bases from J, with 11 bases between. Germline loops: CDR1 MNHEY, CDR2 SMNVEV (reference sequence). The authors isolated at least 6 million PBMCs per sample. Using a J-beta primer mix together with a sample-barcoded 5' primer, a second PCR was run for roughly 7 to 11 cycles. TCRdb independently ran MiXCR on the 5' RACE reads; one entry per CDR3 protein. The sample yields nearly 800,000 distinct CDR3 sequences, 56% seen once. The rearrangement joins TRBV27 to TRBJ2-6; TRBD2 might be the D (5 bases). Sequencing input: blood. This receptor was identified in a man aged 35 to 55 in good health. CDR3 nucleotide sequence: TGTGCCAGCAGTCACCGAGGGCTCTCTGGGGCCAACGTCCTGACTTTC. It translates to CASSHRGLSGANVLTF. The full variable domain, completed using reference TRBV27 and TRBJ2-6, is EAQVTQNPRYLITVTGKKLTVTCSQNMNHEYMSWYRQDPGLGLRQIYYSMNVEVTDKGDVPEGYKVSRKEKRNFPLILESPSPNQTSLYFCASSHRGLSGANVLTFGAGSRLTVL.